This T cell receptor beta chain was documented in a study of graft-versus-host responses after intestinal transplantation. Study information: Recipients were given multivisceral, liver-intestinal, or isolated intestinal transplants. Every transplant recipient was induced with anti-thymocyte globulin, then maintained on tacrolimus and steroids for approximately three years.

With regard to this clone: The antigen is undetermined.

The protocol was immunoSEQ multiplex PCR, while the TCRdb copy is restricted to in-frame clones and leaves out a portion. This sample has around 100,000 clones, with around 94% found just once. Study-level findings and limits: GvH clones detected in recipient marrow included some appearing first in ileum or blood.

The TCR comes from a human donor who was the organ donor for an intestinal transplant. This sample comprised unstimulated CD4+ T cells sorted from spleen or lymph node cells, obtained before transplant.

CDR3: CASIPMTGASHEQYF. The DNA for the CDR3 is TGCGCCAGCATCCCAATGACAGGGGCAAGCCACGAGCAGTACTTC. This rearrangement joins TRBV4-1 to TRBJ2-7; 8 bases are shared with TRBD1. The junction had 13 bases not matched to a gene; V was cut back by 7 bases and J by 5 bases. Germline V gene sequence: CDR1 MGHRA, CDR2 YSYEKL. The CDR3 runs 15 residues.